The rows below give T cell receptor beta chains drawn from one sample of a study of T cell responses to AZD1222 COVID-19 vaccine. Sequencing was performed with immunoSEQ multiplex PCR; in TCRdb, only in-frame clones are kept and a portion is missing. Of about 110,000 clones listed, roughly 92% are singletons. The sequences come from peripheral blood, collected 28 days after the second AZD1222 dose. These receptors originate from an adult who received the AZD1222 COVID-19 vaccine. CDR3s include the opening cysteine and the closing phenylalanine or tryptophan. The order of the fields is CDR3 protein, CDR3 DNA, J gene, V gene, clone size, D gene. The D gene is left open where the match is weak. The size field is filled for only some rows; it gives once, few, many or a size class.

CDR3 protein: CASSFQGFEKLFF
CDR3 DNA: TGTGCCAGCAGCTTCCAGGGATTCGAAAAACTGTTTTTT
J gene: TRBJ1-4
V gene: TRBV7-9
clone size: few
D gene: NA

CDR3 protein: CASSAGVNTGELFF
CDR3 DNA: TGTGCCAGCAGCGCCGGTGTGAACACCGGGGAGCTGTTTTTT
J gene: TRBJ2-2
V gene: TRBV9
clone size: NA
D gene: NA

CDR3 protein: CASSAGSGWEQYF
CDR3 DNA: TGTGCCAGCTCAGCAGGGTCCGGGTGGGAGCAGTACTTC
J gene: TRBJ2-7
V gene: TRBV18
clone size: NA
D gene: NA

CDR3 protein: CASSQDTVNTEAFF
CDR3 DNA: TGTGCCAGCAGCCAAGATACGGTGAACACTGAAGCTTTCTTT
J gene: TRBJ1-1
V gene: TRBV3-1/TRBV3-2
clone size: NA
D gene: NA

CDR3 protein: CASSPSLGGVGYNEQFF
CDR3 DNA: TGTGCCAGCAGCCCCTCGTTGGGCGGGGTAGGCTACAATGAGCAGTTCTTC
J gene: TRBJ2-1
V gene: TRBV7-3
clone size: NA
D gene: NA

CDR3 protein: CASSSGLNTEAFF
CDR3 DNA: TGTGCCAGCAGCTCCGGGTTGAACACTGAAGCTTTCTTT
J gene: TRBJ1-1
V gene: TRBV9
clone size: once
D gene: NA

CDR3 protein: CASSLGSPSGNTIYF
CDR3 DNA: TGTGCCAGCAGCTTGGGGTCCCCCTCTGGAAACACCATATATTTT
J gene: TRBJ1-3
V gene: TRBV5-4
clone size: NA
D gene: NA

CDR3 protein: CASSPGGGYTF
CDR3 DNA: TGTGCCAGCAGCCCAGGGGGCGGCTACACCTTC
J gene: TRBJ1-2
V gene: TRBV5-8
clone size: NA
D gene: TRBD1

CDR3 protein: CASNAPGQGSSEQYF
CDR3 DNA: TGTGCCAGCAACGCACCGGGACAGGGGTCCTCCGAGCAGTACTTC
J gene: TRBJ2-7
V gene: TRBV5-5
clone size: NA
D gene: TRBD1

CDR3 protein: CASSQTGSQETQYF
CDR3 DNA: TGCGCCAGCAGTCAAACGGGGTCCCAAGAGACCCAGTACTTC
J gene: TRBJ2-5
V gene: TRBV23-1
clone size: NA
D gene: NA

CDR3 protein: CSALPSYEQYF
CDR3 DNA: TGCAGTGCTCTCCCCTCCTACGAGCAGTACTTC
J gene: TRBJ2-7
V gene: TRBV20-1
clone size: NA
D gene: NA

CDR3 protein: CASRGSETSGNTIYF
CDR3 DNA: TGCGCCAGCAGAGGATCTGAAACGTCTGGAAACACCATATATTTT
J gene: TRBJ1-3
V gene: TRBV4-3
clone size: NA
D gene: NA

CDR3 protein: CADSSQGVSEQFF
CDR3 DNA: TGTGCCGACAGCAGCCAGGGGGTCAGTGAGCAGTTCTTC
J gene: TRBJ2-1
V gene: TRBV2
clone size: NA
D gene: TRBD1

CDR3 protein: CASSEPAGGLDEQYF
CDR3 DNA: TGCGCCAGCAGTGAACCAGCGGGGGGGCTCGACGAGCAGTACTTC
J gene: TRBJ2-7
V gene: TRBV10-2
clone size: NA
D gene: TRBD2

CDR3 protein: CASSSSPGQGNQPQHF
CDR3 DNA: TGCGCCAGCAGCAGCTCCCCGGGACAGGGGAATCAGCCCCAGCATTTT
J gene: TRBJ1-5
V gene: TRBV5-1
clone size: NA
D gene: TRBD1

CDR3 protein: CASGSGGPHYEQYF
CDR3 DNA: TGCGCCAGCGGTAGCGGGGGCCCCCACTACGAGCAGTACTTC
J gene: TRBJ2-7
V gene: TRBV10-2
clone size: NA
D gene: TRBD2

CDR3 protein: CASRGGQGPSPLHF
CDR3 DNA: TGTGCCAGCAGGGGGGGACAGGGGCCCTCACCCCTCCACTTT
J gene: TRBJ1-6
V gene: TRBV3-1/TRBV3-2
clone size: NA
D gene: TRBD1

CDR3 protein: CASSMNGNEKLFF
CDR3 DNA: TGTGCCAGTAGTATGAACGGGAATGAAAAACTGTTTTTT
J gene: TRBJ1-4
V gene: TRBV19
clone size: NA
D gene: NA

CDR3 protein: CAPIGDTQYF
CDR3 DNA: TGTGCCCCCATTGGAGATACGCAGTATTTT
J gene: TRBJ2-3
V gene: TRBV5-5
clone size: NA
D gene: NA

CDR3 protein: CASGLHPNYGYTF
CDR3 DNA: TGTGCCAGCGGACTTCATCCCAACTATGGCTACACCTTC
J gene: TRBJ1-2
V gene: TRBV9
clone size: NA
D gene: NA

CDR3 protein: CASSPQGIGNTIYF
CDR3 DNA: TGTGCCAGCAGTCCCCAGGGTATTGGAAACACCATATATTTT
J gene: TRBJ1-3
V gene: TRBV27
clone size: NA
D gene: NA

CDR3 protein: CASRGTGTGTYEQYF
CDR3 DNA: TGTGCCAGCAGGGGTACCGGGACAGGGACCTACGAGCAGTACTTC
J gene: TRBJ2-7
V gene: TRBV2
clone size: NA
D gene: TRBD1

CDR3 protein: CASSTTPSDRVLLAFF
CDR3 DNA: TGTGCCAGCAGCACGACTCCTTCCGACAGGGTCTTATTGGCTTTCTTT
J gene: TRBJ1-1
V gene: TRBV21-1
clone size: many
D gene: NA

CDR3 protein: CASSPLSRADNEQFF
CDR3 DNA: TGTGCCAGCAGCCCACTTTCCAGGGCGGACAATGAGCAGTTCTTC
J gene: TRBJ2-1
V gene: TRBV7-9
clone size: once
D gene: NA

CDR3 protein: CASSLSWGHQETQYF
CDR3 DNA: TGCGCCAGCAGCTTGTCCTGGGGGCACCAAGAGACCCAGTACTTC
J gene: TRBJ2-5
V gene: TRBV5-1
clone size: NA
D gene: NA

CDR3 protein: CASSLDWEGLADYYRELFF
CDR3 DNA: TGCGCCAGCAGCTTGGATTGGGAGGGACTAGCGGATTATTATCGGGAGCTGTTTTTT
J gene: TRBJ2-2
V gene: TRBV5-1
clone size: NA
D gene: TRBD2

CDR3 protein: CASSFFLGFGELFF
CDR3 DNA: TGTGCCAGCAGCTTCTTCCTGGGGTTCGGGGAGCTGTTTTTT
J gene: TRBJ2-2
V gene: TRBV5-5
clone size: NA
D gene: NA

CDR3 protein: CASSLGGNTIYF
CDR3 DNA: TGTGCCAGCAGCTTAGGGGGAAACACCATATATTTT
J gene: TRBJ1-3
V gene: TRBV7-2
clone size: NA
D gene: NA

CDR3 protein: CASSISRRPYEQYF
CDR3 DNA: TGTGCCAGCAGCATTAGCAGGAGACCCTACGAGCAGTACTTC
J gene: TRBJ2-7
V gene: TRBV9
clone size: NA
D gene: NA

CDR3 protein: CAISDGTGASETQYF
CDR3 DNA: TGTGCCATCAGCGATGGGACAGGGGCATCAGAGACCCAGTACTTC
J gene: TRBJ2-5
V gene: TRBV10-3
clone size: NA
D gene: TRBD1

CDR3 protein: CASSYSRGHNSPLHF
CDR3 DNA: TGTGCCAGCAGTTACTCGAGGGGACATAATTCACCCCTCCACTTT
J gene: TRBJ1-6
V gene: TRBV6-5
clone size: NA
D gene: NA

CDR3 protein: CASSLGPSETQYF
CDR3 DNA: TGTGCCAGCAGCTTGGGACCGTCGGAGACCCAGTACTTC
J gene: TRBJ2-5
V gene: TRBV11-3
clone size: once
D gene: NA

CDR3 protein: CASSTGNYGYTF
CDR3 DNA: TGTGCTAGCTCGACAGGGAACTATGGCTACACCTTC
J gene: TRBJ1-2
V gene: TRBV12-5
clone size: NA
D gene: TRBD1

CDR3 protein: CSVSSGTLRQFF
CDR3 DNA: TGCAGCGTTTCCTCGGGGACCCTTAGGCAGTTCTTC
J gene: TRBJ2-1
V gene: TRBV29-1
clone size: NA
D gene: NA

CDR3 protein: CASSLDVQETQYF
CDR3 DNA: TGTGCCAGCAGCTTAGATGTTCAGGAGACCCAGTACTTC
J gene: TRBJ2-5
V gene: TRBV11-3
clone size: NA
D gene: NA

CDR3 protein: CASSLRPVAYGYTF
CDR3 DNA: TGTGCCAGCAGCTTACGGCCAGTAGCCTATGGCTACACCTTC
J gene: TRBJ1-2
V gene: TRBV7-2
clone size: NA
D gene: NA

CDR3 protein: CASSERGSEAFF
CDR3 DNA: TGTGCCAGCAGTGAAAGGGGGAGTGAAGCTTTCTTT
J gene: TRBJ1-1
V gene: TRBV2
clone size: NA
D gene: NA

CDR3 protein: CASSLGVSRTDTQYF
CDR3 DNA: TGCGCCAGCAGCTTGGGGGTCAGCCGCACAGATACGCAGTATTTT
J gene: TRBJ2-3
V gene: TRBV5-1
clone size: NA
D gene: NA

CDR3 protein: CASSFAENTEAFF
CDR3 DNA: TGCGCCAGCAGCTTCGCGGAAAACACTGAAGCTTTCTTT
J gene: TRBJ1-1
V gene: TRBV5-1
clone size: NA
D gene: NA

CDR3 protein: CASSQEGARGNTEAFF
CDR3 DNA: TGTGCCAGCAGCCAAGAGGGAGCCAGGGGTAACACTGAAGCTTTCTTT
J gene: TRBJ1-1
V gene: TRBV3-1/TRBV3-2
clone size: NA
D gene: NA

CDR3 protein: CASSQDSMGRSYEQYF
CDR3 DNA: TGCGCCAGCAGCCAAGATTCAATGGGACGCTCCTACGAGCAGTACTTC
J gene: TRBJ2-7
V gene: TRBV4-3
clone size: few
D gene: NA

CDR3 protein: CASSLTQVGAATNEKLFF
CDR3 DNA: TGTGCCAGCTCACTGACCCAGGTGGGAGCGGCAACTAATGAAAAACTGTTTTTT
J gene: TRBJ1-4
V gene: TRBV18
clone size: NA
D gene: NA

CDR3 protein: CASSWDGRDTQYF
CDR3 DNA: TGTGCCAGTAGCTGGGACGGACGGGATACGCAGTATTTT
J gene: TRBJ2-3
V gene: TRBV19
clone size: NA
D gene: NA

CDR3 protein: CASSLDREPQHF
CDR3 DNA: TGCGCCAGCAGCTTGGATCGGGAGCCCCAGCATTTT
J gene: TRBJ1-5
V gene: TRBV5-1
clone size: once
D gene: NA

CDR3 protein: CASSQVNTGGMFYGYTF
CDR3 DNA: TGTGCCAGCAGCCAAGTTAATACAGGGGGCATGTTCTATGGCTACACCTTC
J gene: TRBJ1-2
V gene: TRBV4-2
clone size: NA
D gene: TRBD1

CDR3 protein: CASSIAGFHEQYF
CDR3 DNA: TGTGCCAGTAGTATTGCTGGGTTCCACGAGCAGTACTTC
J gene: TRBJ2-7
V gene: TRBV19
clone size: NA
D gene: NA

CDR3 protein: CASSLAVAGGITDTQYF
CDR3 DNA: TGTGCCAGCAGCTTGGCCGTAGCGGGGGGGATCACAGATACGCAGTATTTT
J gene: TRBJ2-3
V gene: TRBV5-8
clone size: NA
D gene: TRBD2

CDR3 protein: CSVGWGSDGELFF
CDR3 DNA: TGCAGCGTTGGGTGGGGATCCGACGGGGAGCTGTTTTTT
J gene: TRBJ2-2
V gene: TRBV29-1
clone size: NA
D gene: NA

CDR3 protein: CSASGNNEQFF
CDR3 DNA: TGCAGTGCTAGTGGGAACAATGAGCAGTTCTTC
J gene: TRBJ2-1
V gene: TRBV20-1
clone size: NA
D gene: NA

CDR3 protein: CASTPGGGDTQYF
CDR3 DNA: TGTGCCAGCACCCCGGGGGGCGGAGATACGCAGTATTTT
J gene: TRBJ2-3
V gene: TRBV7-8
clone size: NA
D gene: NA

CDR3 protein: CASSQGQGHSYEQYF
CDR3 DNA: TGTGCCAGCAGCCAAGGACAGGGCCACTCCTACGAGCAGTACTTC
J gene: TRBJ2-7
V gene: TRBV7-8
clone size: NA
D gene: TRBD1

CDR3 protein: CASSFKVNTEAFF
CDR3 DNA: TGCGCCAGCAGCTTTAAGGTGAACACTGAAGCTTTCTTT
J gene: TRBJ1-1
V gene: TRBV5-1
clone size: NA
D gene: NA